This T cell receptor beta chain appears in the sequencing data of a study of PD-L1 blockade in urothelial cancer. Across the study: Researchers found blood samples held a median of about 130,000 T cells.

From germline, CDR1 is MDHEN and CDR2 SYDVKM. V was pared by 6 bases and J by 12 bases, with 9 bases of the junction left unmatched. This CDR3 has 14 residues. This clone was seen only a few times. Sequenced by immunoSEQ multiplex PCR; TCRdb stores in-frame clones only, minus some. The repertoire holds tens of thousands of clones, with 85% to 90% as singletons. The source material was PBMCs, sampled around atezolizumab (anti-PD-L1) treatment. The clonotype comes from a man between 50 and 59 years old with urothelial cancer. The V call is TRBV28, the J call TRBJ1-6, with TRBD1 identical over 9 bases. Here the CDR3 DNA reads TGTGCCAGCAGATCATACAGGGGGCTGGGACCCCTCCACTTT. Translation gives CASRSYRGLGPLHF.